This entry features one T cell receptor (beta chain) sequence. This entry comes from a study of blood T cell repertoires in COVID-19. Study in general: COVID-19 samples from acute and convalescent phases originated in the United States, Italy and Spain. T cells, B-cell-depleted T cells, or PBMCs supplied cDNA or gDNA.

This CDR3 comprises 14 residues. Per the germline V gene, CDR1 is MNHEY and CDR2 is SVGAGI. J lost 8 bases, V lost 6 bases, and 9 bases had no gene match. In Seattle, patients joined the study during active infection and were tracked longitudinally. Study processing details: How many nucleated cells were present was estimated from reference gene primer amplification. Using immunoSEQ multiplex PCR, the repertoire was profiled, and TCRdb retains in-frame clones only, with some absent. V and J calls and clone size are given by that table; D and trimming were obtained from the DNA. The table includes around 400,000 clones, over 75% detected once.

This chain uses TRBV6-5 with TRBJ1-4; TRBD1 matches 7 bases. The origin of this receptor is a woman aged 60-75 years with COVID-19, enrolled during active disease. The sequenced sample consisted of peripheral blood. CDR3 sequence: CASRPTGENEKLFF. DNA of the CDR3: TGTGCCAGCAGGCCAACAGGGGAGAACGAAAAACTGTTTTTT.